This T cell receptor (beta chain) was sequenced in a study of cytomegalovirus exposure and HLA in healthy donors. Notes on the study in general: A later analysis found that most CMV-associated TCR beta chains appeared HLA-restricted. Rare TCR sequences predominated, though certain public TCRs were found in many donors.

This clone was recorded a few times. As yet, its antigen is unknown. Use of 60 Vbeta and 13 Jbeta primers characterized the PCR. Generated by immunoSEQ multiplex PCR, the TCRdb table keeps only in-frame clones and is missing some. Of 120,000 or so clones listed, over 6.5% were seen once; the top ten hold 6%. This CDR3 is 12 amino acids long. The germline V and J ends were trimmed by 4 bases and 7 bases, with 8 bases remaining between them. Germline V gives CDR1 MRHNA, CDR2 SNTAGT. The receptor comes from a woman in her thirties or forties in good health and CMV-seropositive. V and J are TRBV6-4 and TRBJ2-1, with D maybe TRBD2 (6 bases). Material: PBMCs. The CDR3 spells CASSAAGNEQFF. CDR3 coding DNA: TGTGCCAGCAGTGCGGCGGGGAATGAGCAGTTCTTC.